This T cell receptor beta chain was profiled in a study of T-cell memory formation after mild COVID-19. Study-wide context: Clusters of TCRs were largely donor specific. Points from the study as a whole: CD4+ contracting clones were found mainly in CM and EM, and CD8+ ones in EMRA. The finding that pre-infection memory included some responding clones suggested that cross-reactive memory joined. Among clones contracting day 15 to 85, CD4/CD8 was balanced, whereas later expanders leaned CD4+.

Comment on this clonotype: Antigen specificity is unknown.

Per germline, CDR1 SEHNR and CDR2 FQNEAQ (reference sequence). The CDR3 is 15 residues long. Trimming removed 3 bases from V and 7 bases from J; junction bases left unmatched: 7. MiXCR was run by TCRdb on the 5' RACE reads, yielding one entry per CDR3 protein. The sample has hundreds of thousands of distinct CDR3 sequences; roughly 20% are singletons. Sequenced material: PBMCs or a T cell subset sorted from them (not recorded which). The source of this sequence is an adult woman who had mild COVID-19 (a few samples of this study predate the infection). Cell type and time point are not known. This chain connects TRBV7-9 to TRBJ2-1; 9 nucleotides agree with TRBD2. The CDR3 loop reads CASSFLAGDLNEQFF. CDR3 bases: TGTGCCAGCAGCTTTTTAGCGGGAGATTTGAATGAGCAGTTCTTC.